This is a list of T cell receptor beta chains from one sample in a study of identical twins. From the 5' RACE reads, TCRdb called clonotypes with MiXCR, one entry per CDR3 protein. The sample includes approximately 500,000 distinct CDR3 sequences, approximately 16% of them seen just once. Separately, the same data were catalogued under a study of yellow fever vaccine responses in identical twins.

Material for sequencing was CD4+ T cells sorted from blood. Source of these receptors: a young woman in good health. The CDR3 runs from the conserved cysteine through the conserved F or W. Each record gives: D gene, J gene, V gene, clone size, CDR3 protein, CDR3 DNA. A D gene is named only where the DNA matches it firmly. Not all rows give a size; the values are once, few, many and, for expanded clones, a class.

d_call: TRBD2
j_call: TRBJ2-7
v_call: TRBV10-3
clone_size: .
cdr3_aa: CAISESGGRVTYEQYF
cdr3_nt: TGTGCCATCAGTGAGTCGGGCGGGAGAGTAACCTACGAGCAGTACTTC

d_call: .
j_call: TRBJ2-1
v_call: TRBV6-1
clone_size: .
cdr3_aa: CASQKLQNQIPNEQFF
cdr3_nt: TGTGCCAGCCAGAAGTTACAAAATCAAATCCCCAATGAGCAGTTCTTC

d_call: TRBD1
j_call: TRBJ2-2
v_call: TRBV6-1
clone_size: .
cdr3_aa: CASSERGRGTGELFF
cdr3_nt: TGTGCCAGCAGTGAAAGGGGGCGCGGCACCGGGGAGCTGTTTTTT

d_call: TRBD1
j_call: TRBJ2-7
v_call: TRBV5-6
clone_size: few
cdr3_aa: CASSLVYFGTERHEQYF
cdr3_nt: TGTGCCAGCAGCTTGGTATATTTCGGGACAGAGAGGCACGAGCAGTACTTC

d_call: .
j_call: TRBJ1-1
v_call: TRBV11-1
clone_size: few
cdr3_aa: CASSFEGDTEAFF
cdr3_nt: TGTGCCAGCAGCTTCGAGGGAGACACTGAAGCTTTCTTT

d_call: .
j_call: TRBJ2-7
v_call: TRBV2
clone_size: few
cdr3_aa: CASSERAPYEQYF
cdr3_nt: TGTGCCAGCAGTGAACGGGCTCCCTACGAGCAGTACTTC

d_call: .
j_call: TRBJ2-7
v_call: TRBV15
clone_size: .
cdr3_aa: CATSRDSLGEQYF
cdr3_nt: TGTGCCACCAGCAGGGACTCCCTCGGCGAGCAGTACTTC

d_call: TRBD1
j_call: TRBJ1-1
v_call: TRBV20-1
clone_size: few
cdr3_aa: CSASDRVGTEAFF
cdr3_nt: TGCAGTGCTTCGGACAGGGTAGGCACTGAAGCTTTCTTT

d_call: TRBD1
j_call: TRBJ1-2
v_call: TRBV7-9
clone_size: many
cdr3_aa: CASSSGGYGYTF
cdr3_nt: TGTGCCAGCAGCTCAGGGGGCTATGGCTACACCTTC

d_call: .
j_call: TRBJ1-6
v_call: TRBV6-6
clone_size: few
cdr3_aa: CASREDNSPLHF
cdr3_nt: TGTGCCAGCAGGGAGGATAATTCACCCCTCCACTTT

d_call: TRBD2
j_call: TRBJ2-2
v_call: TRBV15
clone_size: .
cdr3_aa: CATSRDTGVAGSTGELFF
cdr3_nt: TGTGCCACCAGCAGAGATACCGGAGTAGCGGGGAGCACCGGGGAGCTGTTTTTT

d_call: TRBD1
j_call: TRBJ1-3
v_call: TRBV3-1
clone_size: .
cdr3_aa: CASRGQGNGNTIYF
cdr3_nt: TGTGCCAGCAGAGGACAGGGGAACGGAAACACCATATATTTT

d_call: .
j_call: TRBJ1-6
v_call: TRBV28
clone_size: .
cdr3_aa: CASSRTDLGNSPLHF
cdr3_nt: TGTGCCAGCAGTCGGACGGACCTTGGCAATTCACCCCTCCACTTT

d_call: .
j_call: TRBJ1-6
v_call: TRBV20-1
clone_size: few
cdr3_aa: CSAVTGVYNSPLHF
cdr3_nt: TGCAGTGCTGTAACAGGTGTATATAATTCACCCCTCCACTTT

d_call: .
j_call: TRBJ2-2
v_call: TRBV3-1
clone_size: .
cdr3_aa: CASSRRQKNTGELFF
cdr3_nt: TGTGCCAGCAGCCGCCGACAAAAGAACACCGGGGAGCTGTTTTTT